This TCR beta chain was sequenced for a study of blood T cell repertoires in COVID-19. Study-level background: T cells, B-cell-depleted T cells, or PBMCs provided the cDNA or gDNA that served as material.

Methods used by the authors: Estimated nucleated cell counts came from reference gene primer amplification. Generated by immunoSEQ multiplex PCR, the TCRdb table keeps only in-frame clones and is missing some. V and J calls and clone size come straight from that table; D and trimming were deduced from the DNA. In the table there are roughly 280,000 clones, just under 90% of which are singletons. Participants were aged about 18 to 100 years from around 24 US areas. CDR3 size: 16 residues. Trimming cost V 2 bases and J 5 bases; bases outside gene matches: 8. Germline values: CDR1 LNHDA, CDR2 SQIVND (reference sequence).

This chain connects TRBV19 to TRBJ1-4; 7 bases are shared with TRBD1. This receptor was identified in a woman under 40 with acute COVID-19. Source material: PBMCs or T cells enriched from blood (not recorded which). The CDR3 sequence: CASSILRGRNNEKLFF. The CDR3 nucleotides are TGTGCCAGTAGTATATTAAGGGGGCGGAACAATGAAAAACTGTTTTTT.